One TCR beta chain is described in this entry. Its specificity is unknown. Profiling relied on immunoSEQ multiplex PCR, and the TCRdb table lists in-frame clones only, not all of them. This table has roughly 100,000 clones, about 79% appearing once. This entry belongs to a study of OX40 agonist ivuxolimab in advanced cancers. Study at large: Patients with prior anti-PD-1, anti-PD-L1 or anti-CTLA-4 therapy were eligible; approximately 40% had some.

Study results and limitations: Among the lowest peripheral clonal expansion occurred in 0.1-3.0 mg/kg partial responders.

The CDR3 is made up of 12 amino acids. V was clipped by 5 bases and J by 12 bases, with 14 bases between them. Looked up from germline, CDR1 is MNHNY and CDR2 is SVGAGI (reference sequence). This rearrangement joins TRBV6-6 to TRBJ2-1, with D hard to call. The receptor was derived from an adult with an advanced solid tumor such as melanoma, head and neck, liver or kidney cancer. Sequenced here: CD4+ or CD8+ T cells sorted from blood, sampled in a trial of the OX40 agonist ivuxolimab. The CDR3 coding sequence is TGTGCCAGCAGTCCCGATCCTCTTGGGCAGTTCTTC. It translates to CASSPDPLGQFF.